This T cell receptor beta chain was retrieved from a study of blood T cell repertoires in COVID-19. Study details: Some COVID-19 samples were acute and others convalescent; all came from the United States, Italy and Spain. Nucleic acid was either cDNA or gDNA, and it came from T cells, B-cell-depleted T cells, or PBMCs.

The ends were cut back, 4 bases at V and 0 bases at J, with 11 bases in the middle. The CDR3 contains 15 residues. The V gene's germline CDR1 is SGHDT and CDR2 YYEEEE. Original handling: Amplification with reference gene primers provided the estimates of nucleated cell counts. Data came from immunoSEQ multiplex PCR; TCRdb stores just in-frame clones and leaves some out. V, J and clone size derive from that table, while D and trimming were established from the DNA sequence. The sample has 200,000 to 250,000 clones, approximately 86% seen once. This sequence joins TRBV5-6 and TRBJ1-3; D is unresolved. The clonotype was recovered from an elderly man with acute or convalescent COVID-19. Sequencing was performed on peripheral blood. The DNA for the CDR3 is TGTGCCAGCAGCCGCGAAAAGAGCTCTGGAAACACCATATATTTT. This codes for CASSREKSSGNTIYF. The entire variable domain, with the rest obtained from reference TRBV5-6 and TRBJ1-3, is as follows: DAGVTQSPTHLIKTRGQQVTLRCSPKSGHDTVSWYQQALGQGPQFIFQYYEEEERQRGNFPDRFSGHQFPNYSSELNVNALLLGDSALYLCASSREKSSGNTIYFGEGSWLTVV.